Below are 8 T cell receptor beta chains sequenced from a single sample in a study of Graves' ophthalmopathy and Graves' hyperthyroidism. TCR beta CDR3 amplification used RNA transcripts. An initial RT-PCR round employing HTBI primers preceded a second-round multiplex PCR. TCRdb re-analysed the multiplex PCR reads in MiXCR, keeping a single row per CDR3 protein. The table lists approximately 1.2 million distinct CDR3 sequences, less than 45% of them singletons, with over 8.5% in the top ten. Source material: peripheral blood or thyroid tissue (not recorded which). The receptors here all came from an adult man with Graves' hyperthyroidism.

This clonotype has only a few counts. This chain links TRBV4-1 with TRBJ1-5; D gene unclear. The CDR3 runs to 15 residues. V was trimmed by 1 base and J by 6 bases, leaving 13 bases between them. Germline values: CDR1 MGHRA, CDR2 YSYEKL. DNA for the CDR3: TGCGCCAGCAGCCAAGTTCCGGGAACCACTCAGCCCCAGCATTTT. This codes for CASSQVPGTTQPQHF.

The rearrangement links TRBV9 to TRBJ2-7, with D hard to call. The CDR3 covers 14 residues. Trimming shortened V by 2 bases and J by 2 bases, and 11 bases separated the two germline ends. Germline-derived CDR1 and CDR2 are SGDLS and YYNGEE. In DNA, the CDR3 is TGTGCCAGCAGCGTTGGCGAGCCCGCCTACGAGCAGTACTTC. Translating it yields CASSVGEPAYEQYF.

The sample holds a few counts of this clonotype. V is TRBV19 and J is TRBJ2-2; TRBD1 aligns across 10 bases. CDR1 is LNHDA, CDR2 SQIVND, per germline (reference sequence). The V and J ends lost 7 bases and 3 bases, in that order; junction bases with no gene match: 8. The CDR3 totals 16 residues. CDR3 region: CASTDRDRGHTGELFF. Written as DNA, the CDR3 is TGTGCCAGTACCGACCGGGACAGGGGCCACACCGGGGAGCTGTTTTTT.

Of note for this clonotype: One end of the junction does not line up with germline, which may come from a read error. V gene TRBV11-2 combines with J gene TRBJ2-7, with 7 positions matching TRBD2. Per germline, CDR1 SGHAT and CDR2 FQNNGV. CDR3 length: 12 amino acids. Here the CDR3 reads CTSSLGPGGQYF. The DNA of the CDR3 is TGTACCAGCAGCTTAGGTCCGGGGGGGCAGTACTTC.

The rearrangement joins TRBV11-2 to TRBJ1-5; D is possibly TRBD1 (5 bases). The V end was cut by 5 bases, the J end by 3 bases, with 20 bases between. The V gene's germline CDR1 is SGHAT and CDR2 FQNNGV. The CDR3 contains 17 residues. CDR3 loop: CASSQGTARGTNQPQHF. The CDR3 DNA reads TGTGCCAGCAGCCAAGGCACCGCGCGGGGGACCAATCAGCCCCAGCATTTT.

This chain uses TRBV15 with TRBJ1-1; 7 nucleotides agree with TRBD1. The V and J ends lost 2 bases and 4 bases, in that order; junction bases with no gene match: 10. Germline loops: CDR1 LNHNV, CDR2 YYDKDF (reference sequence). The CDR3 is 16 amino acids. This chain's CDR3 is CATSRWAGGRTTEAFF. In DNA form, the CDR3 reads TGTGCCACCAGCAGATGGGCAGGGGGTAGGACCACTGAAGCTTTCTTT.

This clonotype was recorded a few times. The V gene is TRBV9, the J gene TRBJ2-2, with D hard to call. The germline V gene has CDR1 SGDLS and CDR2 YYNGEE. V lost 0 bases, J lost 1 base, and 7 bases lay in between. CDR3 length equals 15 residues. CDR3 in amino acids: CASSVAMKNTGELFF. The CDR3 DNA reads TGTGCCAGCAGCGTAGCTATGAAGAACACCGGGGAGCTGTTTTTT.

This clonotype was counted ten times or more. The chain is built from TRBV7-9 and TRBJ1-1; 7 nucleotides align to TRBD1. The CDR3 consists of 13 residues. V lost 7 bases to trimming and J lost 1 base; unmatched junction nucleotides: 3. The V gene's germline CDR1 is SEHNR and CDR2 FQNEAQ (reference sequence). As DNA, the CDR3 is TGTGCCAGCATAGGACAGGCGAACACTGAAGCTTTCTTT. As protein: CASIGQANTEAFF.